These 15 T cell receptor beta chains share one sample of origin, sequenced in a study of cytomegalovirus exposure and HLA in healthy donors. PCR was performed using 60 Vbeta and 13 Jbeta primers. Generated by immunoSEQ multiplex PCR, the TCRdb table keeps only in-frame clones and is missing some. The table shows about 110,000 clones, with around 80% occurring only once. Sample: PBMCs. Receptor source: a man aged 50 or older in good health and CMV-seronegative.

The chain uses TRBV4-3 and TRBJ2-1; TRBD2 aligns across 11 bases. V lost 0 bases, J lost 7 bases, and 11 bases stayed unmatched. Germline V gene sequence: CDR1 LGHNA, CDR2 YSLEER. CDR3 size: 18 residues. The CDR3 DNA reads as TGCGCCAGCAGCCAAGAGGCGGCTAGCGGGAGGCAGGGGAATGAGCAGTTCTTC. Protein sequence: CASSQEAASGRQGNEQFF.

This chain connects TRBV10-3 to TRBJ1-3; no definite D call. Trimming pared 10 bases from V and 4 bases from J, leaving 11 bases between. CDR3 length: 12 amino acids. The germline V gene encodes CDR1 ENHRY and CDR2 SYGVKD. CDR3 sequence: CATKNSGNTIYF. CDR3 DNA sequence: TGTGCCACCAAAAACTCGGGAAACACCATATATTTT.

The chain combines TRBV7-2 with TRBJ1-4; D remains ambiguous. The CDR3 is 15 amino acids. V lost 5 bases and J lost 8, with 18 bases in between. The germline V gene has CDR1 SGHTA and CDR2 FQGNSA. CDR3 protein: CASSPVSGGEEKLFF. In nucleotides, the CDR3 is TGTGCCAGCAGCCCGGTATCAGGAGGAGAAGAAAAACTGTTTTTT.

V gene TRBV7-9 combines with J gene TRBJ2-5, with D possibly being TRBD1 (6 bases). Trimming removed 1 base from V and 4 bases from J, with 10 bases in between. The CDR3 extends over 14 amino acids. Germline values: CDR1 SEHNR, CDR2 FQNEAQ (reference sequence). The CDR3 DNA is TGTGCCAGCAGCTTAGTTCAGGGGCTAGAGACCCAGTACTTC. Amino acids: CASSLVQGLETQYF.

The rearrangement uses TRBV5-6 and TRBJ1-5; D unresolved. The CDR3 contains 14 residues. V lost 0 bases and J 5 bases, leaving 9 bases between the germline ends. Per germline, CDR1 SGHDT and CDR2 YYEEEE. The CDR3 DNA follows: TGTGCCAGCAGCTTGGGCTGGGGAGATCAGCCCCAGCATTTT. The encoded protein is CASSLGWGDQPQHF.

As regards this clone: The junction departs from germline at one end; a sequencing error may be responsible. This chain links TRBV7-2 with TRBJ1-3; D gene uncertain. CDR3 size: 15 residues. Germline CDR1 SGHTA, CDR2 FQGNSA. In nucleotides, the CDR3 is TGTGTCAGCAGCCCCTCCGGTAGCTCTGGAAACACCATATATTTT. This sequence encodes CVSSPSGSSGNTIYF.

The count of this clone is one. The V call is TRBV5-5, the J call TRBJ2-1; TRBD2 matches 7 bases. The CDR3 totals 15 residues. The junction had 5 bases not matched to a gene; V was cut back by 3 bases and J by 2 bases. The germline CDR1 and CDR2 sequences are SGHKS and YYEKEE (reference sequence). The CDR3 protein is CASSSPSGPYNEQFF. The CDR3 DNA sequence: TGTGCCAGCAGCTCCCCTAGCGGACCCTACAATGAGCAGTTCTTC.

The CDR3 region has the DNA TGTGCCAGCCGCCCAGGGGGCGGTCAAGAGACCCAGTACTTC. The encoded protein is CASRPGGGQETQYF. The chain combines TRBV5-4 with TRBJ2-5, with 8 bases matching TRBD1. Germline CDR1 and CDR2: SGHNT and YYREEE (reference sequence). This CDR3 comprises 14 residues. V shed 7 bases and J 2 bases; nucleotides not matched to a gene: 7.

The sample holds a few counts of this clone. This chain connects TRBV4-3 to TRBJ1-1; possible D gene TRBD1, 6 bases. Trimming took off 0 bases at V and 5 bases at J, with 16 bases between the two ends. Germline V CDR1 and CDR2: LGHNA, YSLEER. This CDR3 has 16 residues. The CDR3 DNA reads TGCGCCAGCAGCCAAGAGCCCGGGGGGGGCAGGACTGAAGCTTTCTTT. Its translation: CASSQEPGGGRTEAFF.

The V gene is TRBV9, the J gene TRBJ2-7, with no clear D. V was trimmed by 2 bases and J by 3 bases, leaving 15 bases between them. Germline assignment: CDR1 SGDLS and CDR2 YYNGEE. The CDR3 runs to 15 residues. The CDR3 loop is CASSVCAVRIYEQYF. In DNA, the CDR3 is TGTGCCAGCAGCGTCTGTGCGGTAAGAATCTACGAGCAGTACTTC.

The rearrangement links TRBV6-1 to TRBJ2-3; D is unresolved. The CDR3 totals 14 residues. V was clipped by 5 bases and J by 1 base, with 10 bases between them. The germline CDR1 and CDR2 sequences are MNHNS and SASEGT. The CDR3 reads CASSILEGTDTQYF. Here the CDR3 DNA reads TGTGCCAGCAGTATCCTCGAGGGCACAGATACGCAGTATTTT.

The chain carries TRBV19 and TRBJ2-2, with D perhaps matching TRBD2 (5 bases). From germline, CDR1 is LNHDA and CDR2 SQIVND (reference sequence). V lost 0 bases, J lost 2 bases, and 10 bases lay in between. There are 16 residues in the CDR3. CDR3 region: CASSIERVGNTGELFF. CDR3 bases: TGTGCCAGTAGTATAGAGCGGGTAGGAAACACCGGGGAGCTGTTTTTT.

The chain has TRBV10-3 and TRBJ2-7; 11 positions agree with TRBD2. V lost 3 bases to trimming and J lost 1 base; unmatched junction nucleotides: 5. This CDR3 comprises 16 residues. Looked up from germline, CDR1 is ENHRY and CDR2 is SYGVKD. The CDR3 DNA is TGTGCCATCAGTGACCATACTAGCGGGAGATCCTACGAGCAGTACTTC. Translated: CAISDHTSGRSYEQYF.

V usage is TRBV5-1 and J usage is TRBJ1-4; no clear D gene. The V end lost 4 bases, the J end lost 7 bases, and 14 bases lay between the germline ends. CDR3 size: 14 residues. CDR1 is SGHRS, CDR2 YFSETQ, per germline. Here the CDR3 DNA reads TGCGCCAGCAGCCTCCTTGCTGGGAGTGAAAAACTGTTTTTT. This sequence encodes CASSLLAGSEKLFF.

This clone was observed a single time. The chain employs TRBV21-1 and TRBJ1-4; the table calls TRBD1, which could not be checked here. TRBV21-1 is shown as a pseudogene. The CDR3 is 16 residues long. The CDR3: CASSKRFGTKNEKLFF. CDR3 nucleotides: TGTGCCAGCAGCAAAAGGTTTGGGACAAAGAATGAAAAACTGTTTTTT.